Described below is a single T cell receptor (beta chain) sequence and its context. The record originates from a study of blood T cell repertoires in COVID-19. Whole-study context: Spain, Italy and the United States supplied samples that represented acute and convalescent COVID-19. T cells, B-cell-depleted T cells, or PBMCs supplied cDNA or gDNA.

CDR3 length: 12 amino acids. V lost 4 bases to trimming and J lost 10 bases; unmatched junction nucleotides: 6. CDR1 is SGHNT and CDR2 is YYREEE in the germline V gene (reference sequence). As handled by the study authors: From reference gene primer amplification, estimates of nucleated cell counts were derived. The assay was immunoSEQ multiplex PCR, and TCRdb's table has in-frame clones only and misses some. Clonal size and the V and J genes are those of that table, whereas D and trimming came from the DNA. The data contain around 60,000 clones, 86% of them singletons. The sequence was obtained from a man in his forties with acute or convalescent COVID-19. The J gene is TRBJ1-2, the V gene TRBV5-4; 8 positions match TRBD1. The sequencing sample was made of peripheral blood. CDR3 amino acids: CASSPGTGPYTF. Written as DNA, the CDR3 is TGTGCCAGCAGCCCAGGGACAGGCCCCTACACCTTC.